Following are 29 T cell receptor beta chains from one sample sequenced in a study of shared clonotypes between healthy human individuals. TCRdb's copy holds only in-frame clones and misses some; the assay was immunoSEQ multiplex PCR. Seen here are around 690,000 clones, 90% observed once, and the top ten hold more than 30%. Sequenced input: memory CD8+ T cells from PBMCs. Indicated subset: CD45RO+ cells pooled with CCR7-negative TemRA cells. The receptors come from a man aged 18 to 30 in good health. Some clones in this sample may be carry-over from other donors' samples.

The chain uses TRBV7-9 and TRBJ2-7; TRBD1 might be the D (6 bases). V dropped 4 bases and J dropped 6 bases, with 10 bases sitting between them. Germline values: CDR1 SEHNR, CDR2 FQNEAQ (reference sequence). There are 12 residues in the CDR3. The CDR3, as DNA: TGTGCCAGCAGCTCGCAGGGGCGCGAGCAGTACTTC. It encodes CASSSQGREQYF.

The genes are TRBV27 and TRBJ2-1, with TRBD2 matching 12 bases. Germline assignment: CDR1 MNHEY and CDR2 SMNVEV (reference sequence). Trimming cost V 5 bases and J 7 bases; bases outside gene matches: 18. The CDR3 contains 19 residues. CDR3 sequence reads: CASSLYLLAGGPVGNEQFF. CDR3 bases: TGTGCCAGCAGTCTCTACCTCCTAGCGGGAGGGCCAGTGGGTAATGAGCAGTTCTTC.

In the case of this clone: The same CDR3 is also encoded by other DNA sequences in this sample. This chain links TRBV4-1 with TRBJ2-7, with a weak D call TRBD1 (5 bases). The ends were cut back, 1 base at V and 0 bases at J, with 7 bases in the middle. Germline-derived CDR1 and CDR2 are MGHRA and YSYEKL. This CDR3 comprises 14 residues. The CDR3 bases are TGCGCCAGCAGCCAAGGGCAGGGCTCCTACGAGCAGTACTTC. Its protein product is CASSQGQGSYEQYF.

The chain uses TRBV18 and TRBJ2-3; tentatively, D is TRBD2 (6 bases). CDR3 length: 15 residues. Germline CDR1 KGHSH, CDR2 LQKENI. Trimming pared 6 bases from V and 2 bases from J, leaving 15 bases between. The CDR3 bases are TGTGCCAGCTCCCACGACCGGGACTTCACAGATACGCAGTATTTT. It translates to CASSHDRDFTDTQYF.

The V call is TRBV6-5, the J call TRBJ1-1; D unclear. Trimming removed 2 bases from V and 9 bases from J, with 7 bases in between. CDR1 is MNHEY and CDR2 is SVGAGI in the germline V gene. This CDR3 is built from 11 residues. The CDR3 nucleotides read TGTGCCAGCAGTTACGGAATACAAGCTTTCTTT. Amino acids: CASSYGIQAFF.

The chain joins TRBV21-1 to TRBJ1-3. TRBV21-1 is flagged as a pseudogene. The CDR3 has 22 residues. The CDR3 spells CASSKVPQTGPHFRRSEDTIYF. The CDR3 DNA reads TGTGCCAGCAGCAAAGTACCCCAGACGGGACCGCATTTTCGCCGTTCTGAGGATACCATATATTTT.

This CDR3 is CASSDSSGRHSYEQYF. The DNA for the CDR3 is TGCGCCAGCAGTGACTCGAGCGGGAGGCACTCCTACGAGCAGTACTTC. This chain links TRBV10-2 with TRBJ2-7, with 9 bases fitting TRBD2. The V gene end was trimmed by 3 bases and the J gene end by 0 bases; junction bases not matched to a gene: 6. The CDR3 spans 16 residues. Germline V gives CDR1 WSHSY, CDR2 SAAADI.

The chain carries TRBV28 and TRBJ2-7, with a weak D call TRBD2 (5 bases). The germline V and J ends were trimmed by 3 bases and 3 bases, with 12 bases remaining between them. The CDR3 consists of 14 residues. CDR1 is MDHEN, CDR2 SYDVKM, per germline. The CDR3 DNA reads as TGTGCCAGCAGTTTCGGGGTCCGGGGCTACGAGCAGTACTTC. It is translated as CASSFGVRGYEQYF.

This chain links TRBV5-1 with TRBJ1-1; 7 bases fit TRBD1. Germline V gene lookup returns CDR1 SGHRS and CDR2 YFSETQ. CDR3 length: 16 amino acids. V was clipped by 3 bases and J by 6 bases; unmatched bases: 14. The CDR3 sequence is CASSSIQKTGRPEAFF. The CDR3 coding sequence is TGCGCCAGCAGCTCGATACAGAAGACAGGGAGACCTGAAGCTTTCTTT.

J is TRBJ2-7 and V is TRBV27; the D is unclear. V lost 4 bases and J lost 2, with 9 bases in between. The CDR3 length is 13 residues. Germline CDR1 reads MNHEY; CDR2 reads SMNVEV (reference sequence). This CDR3 reads CASSYSSPYEQYF. The CDR3 DNA sequence: TGTGCCAGCAGTTATTCTTCCCCCTACGAGCAGTACTTC.

V is TRBV5-4 and J is TRBJ1-1, with D unresolved. CDR1 SGHNT and CDR2 YYREEE come from the germline V gene (reference sequence). Trimming shortened V by 2 bases and J by 0 bases, and 5 bases separated the two germline ends. The CDR3 sequence is 13 residues long. This CDR3 reads CASSFDMNTEAFF. DNA of the CDR3: TGTGCCAGCAGCTTTGACATGAACACTGAAGCTTTCTTT.

V usage is TRBV11-2 and J usage is TRBJ1-2; D not certain. The CDR3 loop spans 13 amino acids. Trimming removed 6 bases at V and 2 bases at J, with 10 bases between. Germline lookup yields CDR1 SGHAT and CDR2 FQNNGV. Written as DNA, the CDR3 is TGTGCCAGCAGTATTAACCCCAACTATGGCTACACCTTC. This codes for CASSINPNYGYTF.

The rearrangement uses TRBV4-1 and TRBJ2-2, with D hard to call. Per the germline V gene, CDR1 is MGHRA and CDR2 is YSYEKL. V shed 7 bases and J shed 3 bases, with 9 bases lying between them. This CDR3 contains 13 residues. CDR3 loop: CASKGSDTGELFF. Here the CDR3 DNA reads TGCGCCAGCAAGGGTAGTGACACCGGGGAGCTGTTTTTT.

The chain combines TRBV13 with TRBJ2-7, with a weak D call TRBD2 (8 bases). CDR3 length equals 14 residues. CDR1 and CDR2 from the germline V gene are PRHDT and FYEKMQ (reference sequence). Trimming left V 8 bases short and J 6 bases short, with 20 bases between. CDR3 coding DNA: TGTGCCAGCGATTTGGGGACTAGGGGGCGCGAGCAGTACTTC. The encoded protein is CASDLGTRGREQYF.

The gene calls are TRBV7-6 and TRBJ2-1; D is ambiguous. Germline V gives CDR1 SGHVS, CDR2 FNYEAQ. V dropped 2 bases and J dropped 5 bases, with 4 bases sitting between them. The CDR3 runs 12 residues. The CDR3 loop is CASSLTNNEQFF. For the CDR3, the DNA is TGTGCCAGCAGCTTAACCAACAATGAGCAGTTCTTC.

To note about this clone: One end of the junction does not line up with germline, which may come from a read error. The chain employs TRBV9 and TRBJ2-1; D is possibly TRBD1 (6 bases). This CDR3 has 14 amino acids. Germline V gene data show CDR1 as SGDLS and CDR2 as YYNGEE. The CDR3 DNA reads TGTGCCAGCAGCGTAGGAGTGGGAGTCGCTAGACAGGTCTTC. Its translation: CASSVGVGVARQVF.

The V and J genes are TRBV28 and TRBJ1-5; 7 bases are a match to TRBD1. The CDR3 length is 16 residues. Per germline, CDR1 MDHEN and CDR2 SYDVKM. The trim removed 5 bases at V and 0 bases at J, leaving 7 bases unmatched. The CDR3, as DNA: TGTGCCAGCAGTAATAACAGGGGATATAGCAATCAGCCCCAGCATTTT. Translated, it gives CASSNNRGYSNQPQHF.

CDR3 bases: TGTGCCAGCAGTCCCGGACAGGGAGGCCACTATGGCTACACCTTC. As protein: CASSPGQGGHYGYTF. The chain uses TRBV6-5 and TRBJ1-2, with 8 bases that match TRBD1. The V segment lost 5 bases and the J segment 3 bases; nucleotides outside the gene matches: 8. CDR3 length: 15 amino acids. Germline V gene lookup returns CDR1 MNHEY and CDR2 SVGAGI.

V and J are TRBV5-4 and TRBJ2-1; D is uncertain. The CDR3 is made up of 13 amino acids. The germline V gene has CDR1 SGHNT and CDR2 YYREEE (reference sequence). Trimming left V 0 bases short and J 3 bases short, with 4 bases between. This chain's CDR3 is CASSLGFYNEQFF. DNA for the CDR3: TGTGCCAGCAGCTTGGGTTTCTACAATGAGCAGTTCTTC.

The rearrangement joins TRBV15 to TRBJ2-7, with 7 positions matching TRBD1. CDR1 is LNHNV, CDR2 YYDKDF, per germline (reference sequence). Trimming removed 6 bases from V and 2 bases from J; junction bases left unmatched: 10. CDR3 length: 15 amino acids. In DNA, the CDR3 is TGTGCCACCAGAACAACGGGACAGATTCCCTACGAGCAGTACTTC. This encodes CATRTTGQIPYEQYF.

The gene calls are TRBV7-6 and TRBJ2-7; 12 bases align to TRBD2. V shed 3 bases and J 2 bases; nucleotides not matched to a gene: 2. The CDR3 consists of 15 residues. Germline V gene sequence: CDR1 SGHVS, CDR2 FNYEAQ. This CDR3 is CASSFLAGGAYEQYF. In nucleotides, the CDR3 is TGTGCCAGCAGCTTCCTAGCGGGAGGGGCCTACGAGCAGTACTTC.

The chain employs TRBV15 and TRBJ2-3; D unclear. The CDR3 contains 11 residues. The V end lost 6 bases, the J end lost 3 bases, and 4 bases lay between the germline ends. The V gene's germline CDR1 is LNHNV and CDR2 YYDKDF (reference sequence). The CDR3 is CATRETDTQYF. In DNA form, the CDR3 reads TGTGCCACCAGAGAGACAGATACGCAGTATTTT.

J is TRBJ2-1 and V is TRBV28, with TRBD2 matching over 12 bases. This CDR3 spans 15 amino acids. The germline gives CDR1 MDHEN, CDR2 SYDVKM. V gave up 7 bases and J gave up 5 bases; unmatched junction bases: 6. CDR3 in amino acids: CASTGGLAGHNEQFF. The CDR3 DNA sequence: TGTGCCAGCACCGGGGGACTAGCGGGCCACAATGAGCAGTTCTTC.

This chain uses TRBV6-5 with TRBJ2-7, with a tentative D call TRBD2 (5 bases). The CDR3 consists of 16 residues. Between the trimmed V and J ends, which lost 3 bases and 2 bases, there was a span of 17 bases. CDR1 is MNHEY and CDR2 is SVGAGI in the germline V gene. The CDR3 protein is CASSYTRSSPTYEQYF. The CDR3 nucleotides read TGTGCCAGCAGTTATACTAGGTCGTCACCCACCTACGAGCAGTACTTC.

The chain uses TRBV6-6 and TRBJ2-2; 8 bases map to TRBD2. The CDR3 has 12 amino acids. With 2 bases clipped from V and 13 bases from J, the junction kept 3 bases outside the gene matches. Germline values: CDR1 MNHNY, CDR2 SVGAGI (reference sequence). This chain's CDR3 is CASSYDGRGLFF. DNA of the CDR3: TGTGCCAGCAGTTACGACGGGAGGGGGCTGTTTTTT.

The V gene is TRBV14, the J gene TRBJ2-7; D ambiguous. Germline V CDR1 and CDR2: SGHDN, FVKESK. V lost 2 bases, J lost 1 base, and 6 bases lay in between. The CDR3 has 13 residues. The DNA of the CDR3 is TGTGCCAGCAGCCAAAGTGCGTCCTACGAGCAGTACTTC. This sequence encodes CASSQSASYEQYF. Full variable domain (rest looked up from reference TRBV14 and TRBJ2-7): EAGVTQFPSHSVIEKGQTVTLRCDPISGHDNLYWYRRVMGKEIKFLLHFVKESKQDESGMPNNRFLAERTGGTYSTLKVQPAELEDSGVYFCASSQSASYEQYFGPGTRLTVT.

The V call is TRBV18, the J call TRBJ2-3, with D unclear. Looked up from germline, CDR1 is KGHSH and CDR2 is LQKENI. V lost 0 bases, J lost 0 bases, and 13 bases lay in between. The CDR3 spans 17 residues. In DNA, the CDR3 is TGTGCCAGCTCACCACCACACTTAGCCGTAAGCACAGATACGCAGTATTTT. It encodes CASSPPHLAVSTDTQYF.

The V gene is TRBV10-3, the J gene TRBJ2-2; 9 bases are shared with TRBD2. The germline CDR1 and CDR2 sequences are ENHRY and SYGVKD. The CDR3 covers 17 residues. The V gene end was trimmed by 1 base and the J gene end by 1 base; junction bases not matched to a gene: 4. The DNA for the CDR3 is TGTGCCATCAGTGAGTTCGCAGCGGGAGGGAACACCGGGGAGCTGTTTTTT. Translating it yields CAISEFAAGGNTGELFF.

The rearrangement joins TRBV18 to TRBJ2-7, with D perhaps given as TRBD1 or TRBD2 (5 bases each). Trimming took off 3 bases at V and 5 bases at J, with 14 bases between the two ends. The germline V gene encodes CDR1 KGHSH and CDR2 LQKENI. The CDR3 spans 14 residues. The CDR3 bases are TGTGCCAGCTCACCCGGGACCGATAACCACGAGCAGTACTTC. Translation: CASSPGTDNHEQYF.